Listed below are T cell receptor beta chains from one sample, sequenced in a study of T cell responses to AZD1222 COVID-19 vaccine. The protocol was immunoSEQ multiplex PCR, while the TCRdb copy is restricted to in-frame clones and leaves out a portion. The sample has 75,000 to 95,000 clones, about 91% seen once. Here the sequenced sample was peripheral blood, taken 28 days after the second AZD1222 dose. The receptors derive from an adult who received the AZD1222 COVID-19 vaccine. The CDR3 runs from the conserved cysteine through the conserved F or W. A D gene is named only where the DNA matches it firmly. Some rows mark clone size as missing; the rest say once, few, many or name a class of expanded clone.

CDR3nt: TGTGCCAGCAGTATCCACAGACAAGGGGGCTACACCTTC
CDR3aa: CASSIHRQGGYTF
abundance: .
d_gene: .
v_gene: TRBV28
j_gene: TRBJ1-2

CDR3nt: TGTGCCAGTAGTATACAGGGAGCGGGGGAAGAGACCCAGTACTTC
CDR3aa: CASSIQGAGEETQYF
abundance: .
d_gene: TRBD2
v_gene: TRBV19
j_gene: TRBJ2-5

CDR3nt: TGTGCCGGCAGGGGGTTGAGTGGTGAAGCTTTCTTT
CDR3aa: CAGRGLSGEAFF
abundance: .
d_gene: TRBD1
v_gene: TRBV19
j_gene: TRBJ1-1

CDR3nt: TGCAGCGTTGGGTACACGACCAATCAGCCCCAGCATTTT
CDR3aa: CSVGYTTNQPQHF
abundance: .
d_gene: .
v_gene: TRBV29-1
j_gene: TRBJ1-5

CDR3nt: TGTGCCAGCAGCCCGGGACTTCCACCTAACAATGAGCAGTTCTTC
CDR3aa: CASSPGLPPNNEQFF
abundance: .
d_gene: .
v_gene: TRBV7-3
j_gene: TRBJ2-1

CDR3nt: TGTGCCAGCAGTTTACTGGGGCTTGGACGGGGTAACGAGCAGTACTTC
CDR3aa: CASSLLGLGRGNEQYF
abundance: .
d_gene: .
v_gene: TRBV28
j_gene: TRBJ2-7

CDR3nt: TGTGCCAGCAGCGAACCTGGACTAGCGGGAGAAGCCGGGGAGCTGTTTTTT
CDR3aa: CASSEPGLAGEAGELFF
abundance: .
d_gene: TRBD2
v_gene: TRBV6-2/TRBV6-3
j_gene: TRBJ2-2

CDR3nt: TGTGCCAGCAGTGTCTTGAGTCGGGACAGCTCCTACGAGCAGTACTTC
CDR3aa: CASSVLSRDSSYEQYF
abundance: .
d_gene: TRBD1
v_gene: TRBV6-1
j_gene: TRBJ2-7

CDR3nt: TGTGCCAGTAACCCCGGTGGGAATTATCAGCCCCAGCATTTT
CDR3aa: CASNPGGNYQPQHF
abundance: once
d_gene: .
v_gene: TRBV19
j_gene: TRBJ1-5

CDR3nt: TGTGCCAGCAGTCCCGGGGCGACCCAGTACTTC
CDR3aa: CASSPGATQYF
abundance: .
d_gene: .
v_gene: TRBV28
j_gene: TRBJ2-5

CDR3nt: TGTGCCAGCAGCGTAGGAACAGACAATCAGCCCCAGCATTTT
CDR3aa: CASSVGTDNQPQHF
abundance: .
d_gene: .
v_gene: TRBV9
j_gene: TRBJ1-5

CDR3nt: TGTGCCAGCTCACCACTACAGGGAACAGATACGCAGTATTTT
CDR3aa: CASSPLQGTDTQYF
abundance: .
d_gene: .
v_gene: TRBV18
j_gene: TRBJ2-3

CDR3nt: TGTGCCAGCTCACCACGGGGGACCGGGGAGCTGTTTTTT
CDR3aa: CASSPRGTGELFF
abundance: .
d_gene: .
v_gene: TRBV18
j_gene: TRBJ2-2

CDR3nt: TGTGCCAGCAGTTTTGGTTTGGGTAGCCAAGAGACCCAGTACTTC
CDR3aa: CASSFGLGSQETQYF
abundance: .
d_gene: .
v_gene: TRBV27
j_gene: TRBJ2-5

CDR3nt: TGCGCCAGCAGCACTCAACAGGGGGCAAGGGATGGCTACACCTTC
CDR3aa: CASSTQQGARDGYTF
abundance: .
d_gene: TRBD1
v_gene: TRBV5-1
j_gene: TRBJ1-2

CDR3nt: TGTGCCAGCAGCCCGGACAGTCCCGGGGAGCTGTTTTTT
CDR3aa: CASSPDSPGELFF
abundance: .
d_gene: .
v_gene: TRBV7-3
j_gene: TRBJ2-2

CDR3nt: TGTGCCAGCAGTTTAAGGTCTAATGAAAAACTGTTTTTT
CDR3aa: CASSLRSNEKLFF
abundance: .
d_gene: .
v_gene: TRBV28
j_gene: TRBJ1-4

CDR3nt: TGTGCCAGCAGTGAAGAGGATGGAGGGGTGAATGGCTACACCTTC
CDR3aa: CASSEEDGGVNGYTF
abundance: .
d_gene: .
v_gene: TRBV6-1
j_gene: TRBJ1-2

CDR3nt: TGTGCCAGCAGCTTGTACGGGACAGGCACCCGAGGATCTGGAAACACCATATATTTT
CDR3aa: CASSLYGTGTRGSGNTIYF
abundance: .
d_gene: TRBD1
v_gene: TRBV11-2
j_gene: TRBJ1-3

CDR3nt: TGTGCCACCAGTGATTCCAGGGGGCTTGTCACCGGGGAGCTGTTTTTT
CDR3aa: CATSDSRGLVTGELFF
abundance: .
d_gene: TRBD1
v_gene: TRBV24-1
j_gene: TRBJ2-2

CDR3nt: TGTGCCAGCAGTTTATTTCGTGAAAAACTGTTTTTT
CDR3aa: CASSLFREKLFF
abundance: .
d_gene: .
v_gene: TRBV28
j_gene: TRBJ1-4

CDR3nt: TGTGCCAGTAGGGCTATCACAGGGAAGCTCACCGGGGAGCTGTTTTTT
CDR3aa: CASRAITGKLTGELFF
abundance: .
d_gene: .
v_gene: TRBV19
j_gene: TRBJ2-2

CDR3nt: TGCGCCAGCAGCTTGACAGGGGTCTCCATGAACACTGAAGCTTTCTTT
CDR3aa: CASSLTGVSMNTEAFF
abundance: .
d_gene: TRBD1
v_gene: TRBV5-1
j_gene: TRBJ1-1

CDR3nt: TGTGCCAGCAGTCGGGGAGCCCCTGGGGCCAACGTCCTGACTTTC
CDR3aa: CASSRGAPGANVLTF
abundance: .
d_gene: .
v_gene: TRBV27
j_gene: TRBJ2-6

CDR3nt: TGCGCCAGCAGCTTGCAATCCAGGGGGGTCAATGAGCAGTTCTTC
CDR3aa: CASSLQSRGVNEQFF
abundance: .
d_gene: .
v_gene: TRBV5-1
j_gene: TRBJ2-1

CDR3nt: TGTGCCAGCACCGCGAGGCAGGGGACTTATAATTCACCCCTCCACTTT
CDR3aa: CASTARQGTYNSPLHF
abundance: few
d_gene: .
v_gene: TRBV2
j_gene: TRBJ1-6

CDR3nt: TGTGCCAGCAGGATCCGGGACTTAGCTAACTATGGCTACACCTTC
CDR3aa: CASRIRDLANYGYTF
abundance: .
d_gene: .
v_gene: TRBV6-5
j_gene: TRBJ1-2

CDR3nt: TGTGCCAGCACGGGACAGGTGTCCGAGCAGTACTTC
CDR3aa: CASTGQVSEQYF
abundance: .
d_gene: TRBD1
v_gene: TRBV7-3
j_gene: TRBJ2-7

CDR3nt: TGCGCCAGCAGCTTGGGAGACAGCACCTACGAGCAGTACTTC
CDR3aa: CASSLGDSTYEQYF
abundance: .
d_gene: .
v_gene: TRBV5-1
j_gene: TRBJ2-7

CDR3nt: TGTGCCAGCAGTTTAGGTTTTCGATTGGGACGGAACACTGAAGCTTTCTTT
CDR3aa: CASSLGFRLGRNTEAFF
abundance: once
d_gene: .
v_gene: TRBV28
j_gene: TRBJ1-1

CDR3nt: TGTGCCATCAGTGAAATTGAGAAGGATACGCAGTATTTT
CDR3aa: CAISEIEKDTQYF
abundance: .
d_gene: .
v_gene: TRBV10-3
j_gene: TRBJ2-3

CDR3nt: TGTGCCAGCAGTTCAACGACAGGGACCTACGAGCAGTACTTC
CDR3aa: CASSSTTGTYEQYF
abundance: .
d_gene: TRBD1
v_gene: TRBV28
j_gene: TRBJ2-7

CDR3nt: TGTGCCAGCTCACTGCCGTTTGAGACCCAGTACTTC
CDR3aa: CASSLPFETQYF
abundance: .
d_gene: .
v_gene: TRBV28
j_gene: TRBJ2-5

CDR3nt: TGCGCCAGCAGCTTGGTCCCCTTGAACACTGAAGCTTTCTTT
CDR3aa: CASSLVPLNTEAFF
abundance: .
d_gene: .
v_gene: TRBV5-1
j_gene: TRBJ1-1

CDR3nt: TGTGCCACCAAGGACAGGGGGAGGTCAACTAATGAAAAACTGTTTTTT
CDR3aa: CATKDRGRSTNEKLFF
abundance: once
d_gene: TRBD1
v_gene: TRBV19
j_gene: TRBJ1-4

CDR3nt: TGCGCCAGCAGCTTGGTGGGGCAGGGAGAAGCTTTCTTT
CDR3aa: CASSLVGQGEAFF
abundance: .
d_gene: .
v_gene: TRBV5-1
j_gene: TRBJ1-1

CDR3nt: TGTGCCAGCAGCATCCAGTCTAACTATGGCTACACCTTC
CDR3aa: CASSIQSNYGYTF
abundance: .
d_gene: .
v_gene: TRBV13
j_gene: TRBJ1-2

CDR3nt: TGTGCCAGCAGCCAAGGGACTGAAGCTTTCTTT
CDR3aa: CASSQGTEAFF
abundance: .
d_gene: .
v_gene: TRBV3-1/TRBV3-2
j_gene: TRBJ1-1

CDR3nt: TGCAGCGTTGAAGTCCCAGGGAGGGACGAGCAGTACTTC
CDR3aa: CSVEVPGRDEQYF
abundance: .
d_gene: TRBD2
v_gene: TRBV29-1
j_gene: TRBJ2-7

CDR3nt: TGTGCCAGCAGCCTGGATCCTAGCGGGAGTTGGAATGAGCAGTTCTTC
CDR3aa: CASSLDPSGSWNEQFF
abundance: .
d_gene: TRBD2
v_gene: TRBV5-4
j_gene: TRBJ2-1

CDR3nt: TGCACCAGCAGCCCGTTCGGACGCACGAACACCGGGGAGCTGTTTTTT
CDR3aa: CTSSPFGRTNTGELFF
abundance: .
d_gene: .
v_gene: TRBV1
j_gene: TRBJ2-2

CDR3nt: TGCGCCAGCAGCTTGGGGACAGGGGCCACCGGGGAGCTGTTTTTT
CDR3aa: CASSLGTGATGELFF
abundance: once
d_gene: TRBD1
v_gene: TRBV5-1
j_gene: TRBJ2-2

CDR3nt: TGTGCCAGCAGTGGACCGGTAGCGCCCTACAATGAGCAGTTCTTC
CDR3aa: CASSGPVAPYNEQFF
abundance: .
d_gene: .
v_gene: TRBV2
j_gene: TRBJ2-1

CDR3nt: TGTGCCAGCAGGCTCCGGCAGGGGGTGAGCACCGGGGAGCTGTTTTTT
CDR3aa: CASRLRQGVSTGELFF
abundance: .
d_gene: TRBD1
v_gene: TRBV2
j_gene: TRBJ2-2

CDR3nt: TGTGCCAGCAGTTATCCGGGGGCGGGGGAGCAGTACTTC
CDR3aa: CASSYPGAGEQYF
abundance: .
d_gene: .
v_gene: TRBV6-5
j_gene: TRBJ2-7

CDR3nt: TGTGCCAGCAGCGTAGACGGCCGCTCCTATAATTCACCCCTCCACTTT
CDR3aa: CASSVDGRSYNSPLHF
abundance: .
d_gene: .
v_gene: TRBV9
j_gene: TRBJ1-6

CDR3nt: TGCGCCAGCAGCTGGTCGGGCAGGGAGCAAAACATTCAGTACTTC
CDR3aa: CASSWSGREQNIQYF
abundance: few
d_gene: .
v_gene: TRBV5-1
j_gene: TRBJ2-4

CDR3nt: TGTGCCACCAGCGCAGGGGGCCCGTATCAGCCCCAGCATTTT
CDR3aa: CATSAGGPYQPQHF
abundance: .
d_gene: TRBD1
v_gene: TRBV24-1
j_gene: TRBJ1-5

CDR3nt: TGTGCCACCGGGGGCAGGACTCGACCCTCCTACGAGCAGTACTTC
CDR3aa: CATGGRTRPSYEQYF
abundance: .
d_gene: .
v_gene: TRBV24-1
j_gene: TRBJ2-7

CDR3nt: TGTGCCAGCAGCGGGACAGGGTCGTATGGCTACACCTTC
CDR3aa: CASSGTGSYGYTF
abundance: .
d_gene: TRBD1
v_gene: TRBV9
j_gene: TRBJ1-2

CDR3nt: TGTGCCAGCAGTTCGAACAGGGCCCAGAGCAATCAGCCCCAGCATTTT
CDR3aa: CASSSNRAQSNQPQHF
abundance: .
d_gene: .
v_gene: TRBV28
j_gene: TRBJ1-5

CDR3nt: TGTGCCAGCAGTGGGAGGGGCGGCAATCAGCCCCAGCATTTT
CDR3aa: CASSGRGGNQPQHF
abundance: .
d_gene: .
v_gene: TRBV6-6
j_gene: TRBJ1-5

CDR3nt: TGCGCCAGCAGCCAAGCGTTAGGACAGGGAGTATACGAGCAGTACTTC
CDR3aa: CASSQALGQGVYEQYF
abundance: .
d_gene: TRBD1
v_gene: TRBV4-1
j_gene: TRBJ2-7

CDR3nt: TGTGCCATCAGTGGGGTTGGGAAGAACACTGAAGCTTTCTTT
CDR3aa: CAISGVGKNTEAFF
abundance: .
d_gene: .
v_gene: TRBV10-3
j_gene: TRBJ1-1

CDR3nt: TGTGCCAGCAGCCAAGGGCACGGACTAGCGGATTACAATGAGCAGTTCTTC
CDR3aa: CASSQGHGLADYNEQFF
abundance: .
d_gene: TRBD2
v_gene: TRBV3-1/TRBV3-2
j_gene: TRBJ2-1